The clone carrying this T cell receptor beta chain was found a few times. Antigen specificity is unknown. Germline CDR1 MNHEY, CDR2 SMNVEV (reference sequence). V lost 6 bases, J lost 4 bases, and 5 bases stayed unmatched. The CDR3 contains 13 residues. This entry comes from a study of persistence of HIV-infected CD4 T cells. Study-wide context: Anti-CD3/anti-CD28 beads activated more cells than antigen stimulation did.

The libraries were made with immunoSEQ version 4 in survey mode. Here immunoSEQ multiplex PCR was the method, and the copy in TCRdb shows in-frame clones only, minus some. Of 37,000 or so clones in the sample, about 91% were seen once. Anti-CD3/anti-CD28 beads served as a nonspecific positive control stimulus. CD4+ T cells upregulating both CD40 ligand and CD69 were sorted as responding cells. General study findings and limits: Rare CMV-responding cells carrying HIV-1 proviruses were not analyzed separately for TCR.

This specimen was CD4+ T cells sorted from PBMCs after roughly 20-hour stimulation, taken from a patient who received antiretroviral therapy. The rearrangement joins TRBV27 to TRBJ1-1; 7 nucleotides agree with TRBD1. The receptor comes from an adult man with HIV who was CMV-seropositive. Written as DNA, the CDR3 is TGTGCCAGCAGACAGGGGCAATTCACTGAAGCTTTCTTT. As protein: CASRQGQFTEAFF.